These T cell receptor beta chains were read from a single sample in a study of CD8 T cells in ankylosing spondylitis. MiXCR, applied by TCRdb to the 5' RACE reads, yields one record per CDR3 protein. The table records some 30,000 distinct CDR3 sequences, roughly 7.9% of them present only once. The sample taken for sequencing was blood, either unsorted or a sorted T cell fraction (not recorded which). The origin of the receptors is a male donor with ankylosing spondylitis or in good health (not recorded which). The CDR3 runs from the conserved cysteine through the conserved F or W. D genes are given only for firm matches. Size values are once, few and many counts, or a class for expanded clones, and some rows have none.

V: TRBV25-1
D: TRBD2
size: many
J: TRBJ2-3
CDR3: CASSDWGGSTDTQYF
DNA: TGTGCCAGCAGTGACTGGGGAGGGAGCACAGATACGCAGTATTTT

V: TRBV5-1
D: TRBD2
size: many
J: TRBJ2-1
CDR3: CASSPGASGSNEQFF
DNA: TGCGCCAGCAGCCCTGGGGCTAGCGGGTCCAATGAGCAGTTCTTC

V: TRBV12-3/TRBV12-4
D: TRBD1
size: many
J: TRBJ1-5
CDR3: CASSPQGMGNQPQHF
DNA: TGTGCCAGCAGTCCACAGGGGATGGGCAATCAGCCCCAGCATTTT

V: TRBV5-1
D: TRBD2
size: NA
J: TRBJ2-2
CDR3: CASTGDRGLEKTGELFF
DNA: TGCGCCAGCACCGGGGACCGGGGACTAGAAAAGACCGGGGAGCTGTTTTTT

V: TRBV7-2
D: TRBD1
size: NA
J: TRBJ2-7
CDR3: CASSSAGTGTYEQYF
DNA: TGTGCCAGCAGCTCGGCTGGGACAGGAACCTACGAGCAGTACTTC

V: TRBV3-1
D: TRBD2
size: many
J: TRBJ2-1
CDR3: CASSQEWSGRGNEQFF
DNA: TGTGCCAGCAGCCAAGAGTGGAGCGGGAGGGGAAATGAGCAGTTCTTC

V: TRBV15
D: NA
size: many
J: TRBJ1-1
CDR3: CATSWGRNTEAFF
DNA: TGTGCCACCAGCTGGGGGAGGAACACTGAAGCTTTCTTT

V: TRBV6-1
D: NA
size: many
J: TRBJ2-6
CDR3: CASSEGATGANVLTF
DNA: TGTGCCAGCAGTGAGGGGGCTACTGGGGCCAACGTCCTGACTTTC

V: TRBV7-2
D: TRBD2
size: few
J: TRBJ2-1
CDR3: CASSLERLAVYNEQFF
DNA: TGTGCCAGCAGCCTAGAACGACTAGCGGTTTACAATGAGCAGTTCTTC

V: TRBV5-5
D: NA
size: many
J: TRBJ1-2
CDR3: CASSLPLNYGYTF
DNA: TGTGCCAGCAGCCTCCCTCTTAACTATGGCTACACCTTC

V: TRBV12-3/TRBV12-4
D: NA
size: NA
J: TRBJ2-5
CDR3: CASSFATVGTQYF
DNA: TGTGCCAGCAGTTTTGCGACAGTTGGAACCCAGTACTTC

V: TRBV10-2
D: NA
size: many
J: TRBJ2-7
CDR3: CASTGPSLYEQYF
DNA: TGCGCCAGCACCGGACCTTCCCTCTACGAGCAGTACTTC

V: TRBV5-1
D: NA
size: many
J: TRBJ1-6
CDR3: CASSPGASGTSPLHF
DNA: TGCGCCAGCAGCCCTGGGGCGTCAGGGACTTCACCCCTCCACTTT

V: TRBV10-3
D: NA
size: medium-sized
J: TRBJ2-2
CDR3: CAIRDPGELFF
DNA: TGTGCCATCAGGGACCCCGGGGAGCTGTTTTTT

V: TRBV5-4
D: NA
size: many
J: TRBJ2-5
CDR3: CASSLGDRDLETQYF
DNA: TGTGCCAGCAGCTTGGGGGATCGGGACTTAGAGACCCAGTACTTC

V: TRBV5-1
D: NA
size: medium-sized
J: TRBJ2-5
CDR3: CASSLRGVKETQYF
DNA: TGCGCCAGCAGCTTGCGTGGAGTGAAAGAGACCCAGTACTTC

V: TRBV4-1
D: NA
size: few
J: TRBJ2-7
CDR3: CASSQDGFSSYEQYF
DNA: TGCGCCAGCAGCCAAGATGGGTTCAGCTCCTACGAGCAGTACTTC

V: TRBV20-1
D: NA
size: medium-sized
J: TRBJ2-7
CDR3: CSAPLEYEQYF
DNA: TGCAGTGCCCCCCTAGAGTACGAGCAGTACTTC

V: TRBV5-1
D: TRBD2
size: many
J: TRBJ2-7
CDR3: CASRPRISGNSYEQYF
DNA: TGCGCCAGCAGACCTAGAATAAGCGGGAATTCCTACGAGCAGTACTTC

V: TRBV6-6
D: TRBD2
size: few
J: TRBJ2-7
CDR3: CASSYGLAGSYEQYF
DNA: TGTGCCAGCAGTTACGGACTAGCGGGGAGCTACGAGCAGTACTTC

V: TRBV25-1
D: NA
size: many
J: TRBJ2-7
CDR3: CASSRRGNSYEQYF
DNA: TGTGCCAGCAGTCGTCGCGGGAACAGTTACGAGCAGTACTTC

V: TRBV7-2
D: TRBD1
size: once
J: TRBJ2-5
CDR3: CASSARGQGQETQYF
DNA: TGTGCCAGCAGCGCCCGGGGACAGGGCCAAGAGACCCAGTACTTC